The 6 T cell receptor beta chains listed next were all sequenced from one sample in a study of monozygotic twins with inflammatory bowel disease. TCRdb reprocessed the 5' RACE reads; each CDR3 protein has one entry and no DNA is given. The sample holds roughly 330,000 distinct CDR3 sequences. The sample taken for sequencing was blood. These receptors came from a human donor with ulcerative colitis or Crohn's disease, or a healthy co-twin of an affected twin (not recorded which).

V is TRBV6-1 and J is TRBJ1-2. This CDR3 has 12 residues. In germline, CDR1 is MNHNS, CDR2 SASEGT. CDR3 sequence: CASSEAGYGYTF.

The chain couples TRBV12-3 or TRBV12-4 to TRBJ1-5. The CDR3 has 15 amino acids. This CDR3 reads CASSLGRYSNQPQHF.

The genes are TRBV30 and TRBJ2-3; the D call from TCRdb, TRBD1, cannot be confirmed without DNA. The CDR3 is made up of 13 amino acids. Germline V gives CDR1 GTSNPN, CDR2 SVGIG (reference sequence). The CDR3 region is CAWSSRGQDTQYF.

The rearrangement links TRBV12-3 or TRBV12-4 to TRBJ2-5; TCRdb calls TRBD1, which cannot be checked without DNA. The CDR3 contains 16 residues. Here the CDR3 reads CASSLGGGVGQETQYF.

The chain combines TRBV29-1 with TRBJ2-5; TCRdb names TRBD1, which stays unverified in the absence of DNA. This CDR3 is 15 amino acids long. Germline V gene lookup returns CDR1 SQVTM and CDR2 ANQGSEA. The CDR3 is CSVEDQGQGGETQYF.

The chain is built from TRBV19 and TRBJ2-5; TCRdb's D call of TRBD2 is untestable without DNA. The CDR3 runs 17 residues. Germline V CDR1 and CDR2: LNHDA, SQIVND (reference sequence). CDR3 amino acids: CASDRSGTSGSGETQYF.